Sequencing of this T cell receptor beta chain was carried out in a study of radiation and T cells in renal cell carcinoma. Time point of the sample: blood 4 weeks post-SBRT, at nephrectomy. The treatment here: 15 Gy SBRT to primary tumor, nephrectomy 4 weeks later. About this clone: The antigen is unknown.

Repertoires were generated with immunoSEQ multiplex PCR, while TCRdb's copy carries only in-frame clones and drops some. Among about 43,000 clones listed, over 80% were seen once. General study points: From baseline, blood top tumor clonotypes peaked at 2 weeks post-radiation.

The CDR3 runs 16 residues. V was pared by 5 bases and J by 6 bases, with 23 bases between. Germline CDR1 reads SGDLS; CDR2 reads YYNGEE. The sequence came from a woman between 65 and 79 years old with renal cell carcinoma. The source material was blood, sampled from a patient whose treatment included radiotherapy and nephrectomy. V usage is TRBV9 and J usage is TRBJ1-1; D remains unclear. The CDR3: CASSGGYSRGNPEAFF. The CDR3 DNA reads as TGTGCCAGCAGTGGAGGGTACAGTCGAGGCAACCCTGAAGCTTTCTTT.